Each of the 5 T cell receptor beta chains below was sequenced from the same sample in a study of identical twins. TCRdb re-called the 5' RACE reads through MiXCR, storing one row per CDR3 protein. The data show 1.5 million to 2 million distinct CDR3 sequences, with about 30% seen just once and over 0.25% held by the top ten. Sequencing used cord blood. The receptor set was obtained from a newborn girl in good health.

A few counts support this clonotype. This chain connects TRBV7-9 to TRBJ2-5, with D possibly TRBD2 on 5 matching bases. This CDR3 has 15 residues. CDR1 and CDR2 from the germline V gene are SEHNR and FQNEAQ (reference sequence). Trimming stripped 5 bases from V and 5 bases from J, with 18 bases between. CDR3 residues: CASSLLAGGSETQYF. CDR3 DNA sequence: TGTGCCAGCAGCCTGTTGGCGGGTGGTTCGGAGACCCAGTACTTC.

This chain links TRBV5-1 with TRBJ1-3; D possibly corresponds to TRBD1 (6 bases). Trimming left V 4 bases short and J 3 bases short, with 14 bases between. The CDR3 has 15 amino acids. Germline V CDR1 and CDR2: SGHRS, YFSETQ. CDR3 protein: CASSLRGGFGNTIYF. The CDR3 DNA is TGCGCCAGCAGCCTCAGGGGCGGATTTGGAAACACCATATATTTT.

The chain links TRBV28 to TRBJ2-3; 15 bases are a match to TRBD2. V lost 5 bases and J lost 5; bases outside the gene matches: 5. The CDR3 sequence is 16 residues long. Germline CDR1 and CDR2: MDHEN and SYDVKM. CDR3 nucleotide sequence: TGTGCCAGCAGTCTAACGGGACTAGCGGGAGGAGATACGCAGTATTTT. Translating gives CASSLTGLAGGDTQYF.

The genes are TRBV19 and TRBJ2-2, with TRBD2 identical over 8 bases. This CDR3 is built from 15 residues. V lost 4 bases, J lost 2 bases, and 3 bases stayed unmatched. Looked up from germline, CDR1 is LNHDA and CDR2 is SQIVND (reference sequence). CDR3 in DNA: TGTGCCAGTAGTAGGGCGGGAGGTAACACCGGGGAGCTGTTTTTT. The encoded protein is CASSRAGGNTGELFF.

The gene calls are TRBV29-1 and TRBJ1-2; D perhaps matches TRBD1 (6 bases). CDR3 size: 11 residues. The V end lost 6 bases, the J end lost 6 bases, and 11 bases lay between the germline ends. Germline V gene data show CDR1 as SQVTM and CDR2 as ANQGSEA. The CDR3 region is CSVTGSNGYTF. The DNA of the CDR3 is TGCAGCGTCACAGGGTCTAATGGCTACACCTTC.